This TCR beta chain was sequenced during a study of T cells in localized non-small cell lung cancer. Study findings and constraints: Measurement of T cell clonality placed uninvolved adjacent lung highest, above the level in tumor. Adjacent lung held a median roughly 54 of the top 100 tumor clones.

Notes on this clone: The antigen is unknown.

With 3 bases removed from V and 6 bases from J, the gap between germline ends came to 9 bases. Germline V lookup: CDR1 SGDLS, CDR2 YYNGEE. The CDR3 contains 13 residues. Clones were read by immunoSEQ multiplex PCR, and TCRdb kept only the in-frame ones, dropping some. This repertoire shows 40,000 to 50,000 clones, roughly 90% found once; its top ten account for about 2.6%. The rearrangement uses TRBV9 and TRBJ2-2, with D hard to call. Sequencing used peripheral blood, obtained before any cancer treatment. The receptor comes from a female donor aged 60 or older with stage I squamous cell lung carcinoma. The CDR3 DNA reads as TGTGCCAGCAGCGGGCCCCCCGCCGGGGAGCTGTTTTTT. It yields the protein CASSGPPAGELFF.